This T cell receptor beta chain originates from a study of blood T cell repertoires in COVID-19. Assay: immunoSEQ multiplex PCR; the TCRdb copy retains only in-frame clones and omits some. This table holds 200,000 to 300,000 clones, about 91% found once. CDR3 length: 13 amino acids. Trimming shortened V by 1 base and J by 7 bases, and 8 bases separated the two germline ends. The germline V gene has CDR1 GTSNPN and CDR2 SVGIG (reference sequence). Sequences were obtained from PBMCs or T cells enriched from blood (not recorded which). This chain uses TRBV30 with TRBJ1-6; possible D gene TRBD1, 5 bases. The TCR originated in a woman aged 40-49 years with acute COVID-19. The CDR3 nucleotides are TGTGCCTGGAGTGAAGGGGCGAATTCACCCCTCCACTTT. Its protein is CAWSEGANSPLHF.